The 18 T cell receptor beta chains listed next were all sequenced from one sample in a study of identical twins. Via MiXCR, TCRdb re-called the 5' RACE reads, giving one row per CDR3 protein. The sample lists roughly 630,000 distinct CDR3 sequences; 7.1% were seen once. These sequences were also reported in another study, on yellow fever vaccine responses in identical twins.

What was sequenced was PBMCs. These receptors all stem from a woman in her late teens or twenties in good health.

There are a few counts of this clonotype. The genes are TRBV24-1 and TRBJ1-5; TRBD1 aligns across 8 bases. Looked up from germline, CDR1 is KGHDR and CDR2 is SFDVKD. The length of the CDR3 is 16 residues. Trimming cost V 7 bases and J 2 bases; bases outside gene matches: 9. This chain's CDR3 is CATRKKQGGGNQPQHF. The CDR3 DNA is TGTGCCACCAGAAAAAAACAGGGGGGAGGCAATCAGCCCCAGCATTTT.

This clonotype was seen repeatedly, ten times or more. The gene calls are TRBV7-7 and TRBJ2-3; D is uncertain. The V gene lost 1 base and the J gene lost 4 bases, with 15 bases spanning the gap. From germline, CDR1 is SSHAT and CDR2 FNYEAQ (reference sequence). CDR3 size: 16 residues. Here the CDR3 DNA reads TGTGCCAGCAGCTTAGGGACGGGTAGTAGCTCAGATACGCAGTATTTT. Amino acids: CASSLGTGSSSDTQYF.

This clonotype was observed many times. The rearrangement joins TRBV5-1 to TRBJ2-1, with D possibly being TRBD2 (5 bases). With 2 bases removed from V and 8 bases from J, the gap between germline ends came to 20 bases. The CDR3 consists of 16 residues. CDR1 is SGHRS, CDR2 YFSETQ, per germline. CDR3 in DNA: TGCGCCAGCAGCTTAGGTGTGGCGGGCCCAGTCCATGAGCAGTTCTTC. Translating it yields CASSLGVAGPVHEQFF.

This clonotype was counted at least ten times. The chain is built from TRBV12-3 or TRBV12-4 and TRBJ2-7; either TRBD1 or TRBD2 may supply D (6 bases each). This CDR3 is built from 15 residues. V was trimmed by 1 base and J by 0 bases, leaving 10 bases between them. The CDR3 DNA reads TGTGCCAGCAGTTTAGGGGGGGCAGGCTCCTACGAGCAGTACGTC. It codes for CASSLGGAGSYEQYV.

This chain joins TRBV20-1 and TRBJ2-1; 10 nucleotides align to TRBD1. The V segment lost 3 bases and the J segment 6 bases; nucleotides outside the gene matches: 5. The germline gives CDR1 DFQATT, CDR2 SNEGSKA (reference sequence). The CDR3 runs to 14 residues. This CDR3 is CSASGTGVGNEQFF. CDR3 in DNA: TGCAGTGCTAGCGGGACAGGGGTTGGCAATGAGCAGTTCTTC.

This clonotype was observed at least ten times. The J gene is TRBJ2-1, the V gene TRBV25-1; 7 bases agree with TRBD2. This CDR3 region has 15 residues. CDR1 MGHDK and CDR2 SYGVNS come from the germline V gene. J lost 10 bases, V lost 3 bases, and 12 bases had no gene match. The CDR3 protein is CASSDASGMIGEQFF. The CDR3 DNA is TGTGCCAGCAGTGATGCCAGCGGGATGATCGGCGAGCAGTTCTTC.

The sample holds many counts of this clonotype. This rearrangement joins TRBV28 to TRBJ2-3; 10 bases line up with TRBD2. Per the germline V gene, CDR1 is MDHEN and CDR2 is SYDVKM. Trimming removed 2 bases from V and 5 bases from J; junction bases left unmatched: 4. There are 15 residues in the CDR3. CDR3 in DNA: TGTGCCAGCAGTTTAAGAGCGGGAGGGCTAGATACGCAGTATTTT. Encoded protein: CASSLRAGGLDTQYF.

The chain couples TRBV24-1 to TRBJ1-1; D unclear. The ends were cut back, 8 bases at V and 6 bases at J, with 9 bases in the middle. Germline loops: CDR1 KGHDR, CDR2 SFDVKD. The CDR3 is 11 residues long. CDR3 bases: TGTGCCACCAAGGTCGGCGCTGAAGCTTTCTTT. Translating gives CATKVGAEAFF.

This clonotype was seen ten or more times. The genes are TRBV7-9 and TRBJ2-7; 8 positions agree with TRBD1. Germline lookup yields CDR1 SEHNR and CDR2 FQNEAQ (reference sequence). J was trimmed by 2 bases and V by 4 bases; bases with no gene match: 10. The CDR3 is 16 amino acids. CDR3 nucleotide sequence: TGTGCCAGCAGCTCGACGGACAGGGAGAAACCCTACGAGCAGTACTTC. Protein product: CASSSTDREKPYEQYF. Filled out from reference TRBV7-9 and TRBJ2-7, the complete variable domain reads DTGVSQNPRHKITKRGQNVTFRCDPISEHNRLYWYRQTLGQGPEFLTYFQNEAQLEKSRLLSDRFSAERPKGSFSTLEIQRTEQGDSAMYLCASSSTDREKPYEQYFGPGTRLTVT.

This clonotype was seen a few times. The CDR3 DNA is TGCAGTGCTATGGCGGGAGTCTTGGATGAGCAGTTCTTC. As protein: CSAMAGVLDEQFF. The V and J genes are TRBV20-1 and TRBJ2-1; 7 bases line up with TRBD2. Trimming took 4 bases from V and 8 from J; bases not matched to a gene: 8. Germline loops: CDR1 DFQATT, CDR2 SNEGSKA (reference sequence). This CDR3 spans 13 amino acids.

This clonotype has ten or more counts. The V gene is TRBV25-1, the J gene TRBJ2-1, with 10 nucleotides matching TRBD1. V gave up 6 bases and J gave up 5 bases; unmatched junction bases: 7. Germline CDR1 and CDR2: MGHDK and SYGVNS. The CDR3 runs 15 residues. CDR3 DNA sequence: TGTGCCAGCAGAATTTCCGGGACAGGGGACAATGAGCAGTTCTTC. This translates into CASRISGTGDNEQFF.

This clonotype was seen many times. V usage is TRBV7-9 and J usage is TRBJ2-3; 10 nucleotides agree with TRBD2. Unmatched junction bases numbered 6, after V lost 4 bases and J lost 2 bases. The CDR3 is made up of 16 amino acids. Germline V gene lookup returns CDR1 SEHNR and CDR2 FQNEAQ (reference sequence). CDR3 bases: TGTGCCAGCAGCTCAGCGGGAGGGATTAACACAGATACGCAGTATTTT. Its protein product is CASSSAGGINTDTQYF.

This clonotype was seen a few times. V gene TRBV6-1 combines with J gene TRBJ2-2; D perhaps matches TRBD1 (6 bases). Germline values: CDR1 MNHNS, CDR2 SASEGT. This CDR3 is built from 14 residues. The V end was cut by 6 bases, the J end by 8 bases, with 16 bases between. The CDR3 sequence: CASSRTTGSGELFF. As DNA, the CDR3 is TGTGCCAGCAGCCGGACGACAGGTTCGGGGGAGCTGTTTTTT.

This clonotype came up many times. One junction end does not reproduce the germline sequence, and a read error may be involved. This sequence joins TRBV29-1 and TRBJ2-3; 7 nucleotides align to TRBD1. Germline V gene lookup returns CDR1 SQVTM and CDR2 ANQGSEA. This CDR3 spans 9 amino acids. In DNA form, the CDR3 reads TGCAGCGTTGGGGTTACAGGGGATTTT. It codes for CSVGVTGDF.

The chain couples TRBV10-3 to TRBJ1-4; D is possibly TRBD1 (6 bases). CDR1 and CDR2 from the germline V gene are ENHRY and SYGVKD. The CDR3 spans 14 residues. V was clipped by 6 bases and J by 5 bases, with 13 bases between them. For the CDR3, the DNA is TGTGCCATCAGCCGGACAGAGGGGAATGAAAAACTGTTTTTT. This gives the protein CAISRTEGNEKLFF.

As for this clonotype: At one end, the junction sequence differs from germline, possibly due to a read error. The chain joins TRBV7-8 to TRBJ2-1, with a possible D match to TRBD2 (6 bases). The CDR3 spans 19 residues. Germline-derived CDR1 and CDR2 are SGHVS and FQNEAQ. The CDR3 region has the DNA TGTGCCTGCAGCCAACCCCTCCGGGGGTTACAGAGAACGAACAATGAGCAGTTCTTC. This codes for CACSQPLRGLQRTNNEQFF.

In this sample, this clonotype turned up a few times. The rearrangement uses TRBV29-1 and TRBJ2-7; 13 bases map to TRBD2. The V gene's germline CDR1 is SQVTM and CDR2 ANQGSEA. This CDR3 comprises 15 residues. J lost 5 bases, V lost 6 bases, and 10 bases had no gene match. CDR3 residues: CSVSGTSGIRDEQYF. CDR3 bases: TGCAGCGTGTCCGGGACTAGCGGGATCAGGGACGAGCAGTACTTC.

The V call is TRBV9, the J call TRBJ2-1; D is ambiguous. The germline CDR1 and CDR2 sequences are SGDLS and YYNGEE. Deletions cut 0 bases from V and 4 bases from J, with 14 bases between. The CDR3 covers 16 residues. CDR3 loop: CASSVESYGLYNEQFF. In nucleotides, the CDR3 is TGTGCCAGCAGCGTAGAGTCTTACGGGCTTTACAATGAGCAGTTCTTC. Supplemented by reference TRBV9 and TRBJ2-1, the full variable domain reads DSGVTQTPKHLITATGQRVTLRCSPRSGDLSVYWYQQSLDQGLQFLIQYYNGEERAKGNILERFSAQQFPDLHSELNLSSLELGDSALYFCASSVESYGLYNEQFFGPGTRLTVL.